Following are 26 T cell receptor beta chains from one sample sequenced in a study of control samples from healthy donors and cancer patients. Profiling relied on immunoSEQ multiplex PCR, and the TCRdb table lists in-frame clones only, not all of them. Here the sample spans just under 80,000 clones, about 90% being singletons. Sequencing was performed on PBMCs. The receptors were sampled from a woman aged 55-69 years with head and neck cancer.

J is TRBJ2-3 and V is TRBV18; 9 nucleotides line up with TRBD2. Germline V gene sequence: CDR1 KGHSH, CDR2 LQKENI. This CDR3 region has 17 residues. Losses at the gene ends were 5 bases for V and 5 bases for J; bases not matched to a gene: 14. Here the CDR3 DNA reads TGTGCCAGCTCAATTAGAACCGGGACTAGCTTACAAGATACGCAGTATTTT. This translates into CASSIRTGTSLQDTQYF.

The rearrangement uses TRBV6-2 or TRBV6-3 and TRBJ2-7; TRBD2 aligns across 10 bases. Germline CDR1 MNHEY, CDR2 SVGEGT. The CDR3 covers 16 residues. V was pared by 4 bases and J by 5 bases, with 11 bases of the junction left unmatched. This CDR3 is CASSFESGRALDEQYF. CDR3 sequence (DNA): TGTGCCAGCAGTTTCGAAAGCGGGAGGGCCCTGGACGAGCAGTACTTC.

The V gene is TRBV5-1, the J gene TRBJ1-4, with 7 bases fitting TRBD1. Germline-derived CDR1 and CDR2 are SGHRS and YFSETQ. The CDR3 length is 15 residues. The trim removed 6 bases at V and 8 bases at J, leaving 13 bases unmatched. The CDR3 loop is CASTPGQRTLEKLFF. In DNA form, the CDR3 reads TGCGCCAGCACCCCGGGACAGAGGACCCTGGAAAAACTGTTTTTT.

The rearrangement joins TRBV18 to TRBJ2-7, with a weak D call TRBD2 (5 bases). The CDR3 covers 13 residues. V was shortened by 0 bases and J by 3 bases, with 6 bases between the two germline ends. The germline gives CDR1 KGHSH, CDR2 LQKENI. CDR3 in DNA: TGTGCCAGCTCACCACCGGGAGACTACGAGCAGTACTTC. Protein sequence: CASSPPGDYEQYF.

To note about this clone: This sample also contains other DNA sequences that code for the same CDR3. The chain combines TRBV15 with TRBJ2-5; D possibly uses TRBD1 or TRBD2 (5 bases each). Germline V gene data show CDR1 as LNHNV and CDR2 as YYDKDF (reference sequence). The V end lost 3 bases, the J end lost 7 bases, and 18 bases lay between the germline ends. The length of the CDR3 is 15 residues. The CDR3 DNA reads TGTGCCACCAGCAGTTTTAAGGGGACCCCAGGGACCCAGTACTTC. Its protein is CATSSFKGTPGTQYF.

The chain couples TRBV6-2 or TRBV6-3 to TRBJ1-3; no definite D call. The CDR3 totals 14 residues. The germline gives CDR1 MNHEY, CDR2 SVGEGT. Deletions cut 0 bases from V and 1 base from J, with 4 bases between. The chain's CDR3 is CASSYSGSGNTIYF. The CDR3 DNA follows: TGTGCCAGCAGTTACTCGGGATCTGGAAACACCATATATTTT.

The V call is TRBV7-3, the J call TRBJ2-3; no firm D call. V lost 5 bases and J lost 4, with 10 bases in between. This CDR3 is built from 13 residues. Germline-derived CDR1 and CDR2 are SGHTA and FQGTGA. CDR3 sequence: CASSVRSSDTQYF. CDR3 DNA sequence: TGTGCCAGCAGCGTTAGGTCGTCAGATACGCAGTATTTT.

The chain has TRBV6-1 and TRBJ1-5; D ambiguous. This CDR3 comprises 12 residues. Germline CDR1 MNHNS, CDR2 SASEGT. Trimming removed 2 bases at V and 6 bases at J, with 5 bases between. DNA of the CDR3: TGTGCCAGCAGTGAATTAAGTCAGCCCCAGCATTTT. Its protein is CASSELSQPQHF.

Comments on this clone: Other nucleotide sequences from this sample produce the same CDR3. The rearrangement joins TRBV7-9 to TRBJ1-3; D may be TRBD1 (5 bases). From germline, CDR1 is SEHNR and CDR2 FQNEAQ (reference sequence). The CDR3 loop spans 16 amino acids. With 1 base removed from V and 0 bases from J, the gap between germline ends came to 10 bases. The CDR3 region is CASSLDGGSSGNTIYF. CDR3 sequence (DNA): TGTGCCAGCAGCTTAGACGGGGGGAGCTCTGGAAACACCATATATTTT.

The chain recombines TRBV29-1 with TRBJ2-7, with D tentatively TRBD1 (5 bases). With 3 bases removed from V and 7 bases from J, the gap between germline ends came to 19 bases. Germline CDR1 and CDR2: SQVTM and ANQGSEA. The CDR3 is 14 residues long. The CDR3, as DNA: TGCAGCGTTGACGTCAATCAGGGTTTTGGGGAGCAGTACTTC. Translated, it gives CSVDVNQGFGEQYF.

This clone was seen only once. The J gene is TRBJ2-2, the V gene TRBV5-6; D ambiguous. The CDR3 spans 16 residues. Germline V gene lookup returns CDR1 SGHDT and CDR2 YYEEEE. The ends were cut back, 1 base at V and 1 base at J, with 11 bases in the middle. The CDR3 sequence is CASSLKTRLNTGELFF. The CDR3 DNA reads TGTGCCAGCAGCTTGAAAACCCGATTGAACACCGGGGAGCTGTTTTTT.

The chain links TRBV7-2 to TRBJ2-1; D ambiguous. This CDR3 has 14 residues. Trimming removed 4 bases from V and 7 bases from J, with 14 bases in between. From germline, CDR1 is SGHTA and CDR2 FQGNSA. CDR3 amino acids: CASSSPFVSNEQFF. CDR3 in DNA: TGTGCCAGCAGCTCCCCCTTTGTTTCTAATGAGCAGTTCTTC. Together with reference TRBV7-2 and TRBJ2-1, the CDR3 gives the full variable domain: GAGVSQSPSNKVTEKGKDVELRCDPISGHTALYWYRQSLGQGLEFLIYFQGNSAPDKSGLPSDRFSAERTGGSVSTLTIQRTQQEDSAVYLCASSSPFVSNEQFFGPGTRLTVL.

A note on this clone: At one end the junction does not follow the germline gene, possibly because of a read error. CDR3 amino acids: CASRDSKTYGQYF. The CDR3 DNA sequence: TGTGCCAGCAGGGACAGTAAGACCTACGGGCAGTACTTC. The chain uses TRBV6-6 and TRBJ2-7; the D gene is possibly TRBD1 (6 bases). This CDR3 has 13 residues. Germline V gene lookup returns CDR1 MNHNY and CDR2 SVGAGI (reference sequence).

The chain has TRBV13 and TRBJ2-5; no clear D gene. In germline, CDR1 is PRHDT, CDR2 FYEKMQ (reference sequence). The CDR3 covers 12 residues. Trimming left V 3 bases short and J 7 bases short, with 9 bases between. CDR3 coding DNA: TGTGCCAGCAGCTTGGGGTTGGGGACCCAGTACTTC. It is translated as CASSLGLGTQYF. Full variable domain (missing parts from reference TRBV13 and TRBJ2-5): AAGVIQSPRHLIKEKRETATLKCYPIPRHDTVYWYQQGPGQDPQFLISFYEKMQSDKGSIPDRFSAQQFSDYHSELNMSSLELGDSALYFCASSLGLGTQYFGPGTRLLVL.

The chain carries TRBV5-6 and TRBJ2-5; D possibly corresponds to TRBD1 (5 bases). The CDR3 contains 14 residues. The V gene's germline CDR1 is SGHDT and CDR2 YYEEEE. V was cut by 2 bases and J by 0 bases, with 8 bases left in between. CDR3: CASSFMDNQETQYF. CDR3 in DNA: TGTGCCAGCAGCTTTATGGACAACCAAGAGACCCAGTACTTC.

The chain combines TRBV3-1 (or the pseudogene TRBV3-2) with TRBJ2-3; TRBD2 is a possible D gene (6 bases). CDR1 is LGHDT, CDR2 YNNKEL, per germline (reference sequence). V was clipped by 1 base and J by 2 bases, with 25 bases between them. The CDR3 runs to 20 residues. In nucleotides, the CDR3 is TGTGCCAGCAGCCAAGGTTTTTATATAGGCCGGCGGGACGACACAGATACGCAGTATTTT. It translates to CASSQGFYIGRRDDTDTQYF.

This sequence joins TRBV6-6 and TRBJ2-7; 10 nucleotides align to TRBD2. Germline assignment: CDR1 MNHNY and CDR2 SVGAGI (reference sequence). The CDR3 covers 15 residues. V gave up 5 bases and J gave up 0 bases; unmatched junction bases: 4. In DNA form, the CDR3 reads TGTGCCAGCAGTCCCGGGACTAGCGCCTCCTACGAGCAGTACTTC. It encodes CASSPGTSASYEQYF.

The rearrangement joins TRBV6-5 to TRBJ2-7, with D tentatively TRBD1 (6 bases). CDR3 length equals 13 residues. The germline gives CDR1 MNHEY, CDR2 SVGAGI. V was shortened by 2 bases and J by 2 bases, with 7 bases between the two germline ends. CDR3 region: CASSYGGTYEQYF. The CDR3 region has the DNA TGTGCCAGCAGTTACGGGGGCACCTACGAGCAGTACTTC.

J is TRBJ1-6 and V is TRBV19; 7 bases align to TRBD1. CDR1 is LNHDA and CDR2 is SQIVND in the germline V gene (reference sequence). J gave up 7 bases and V 5 bases, and 11 bases lay outside the gene matches. CDR3 size: 16 residues. DNA for the CDR3: TGTGCCAGTAGTCCTGAGACAGGGATCAAAAATTCACCCCTCCACTTT. The encoded protein is CASSPETGIKNSPLHF.

The V gene is TRBV7-9, the J gene TRBJ2-7; unclear D gene. Trimming stripped 5 bases from V and 3 bases from J, with 11 bases between. Germline V gene data show CDR1 as SEHNR and CDR2 as FQNEAQ (reference sequence). The CDR3 is made up of 13 amino acids. As DNA, the CDR3 is TGTGCCAGCAGCCCAACTACCCACTACGAGCAGTACTTC. Protein product: CASSPTTHYEQYF.

The gene calls are TRBV6-4 and TRBJ2-1; 10 nucleotides match TRBD1. The CDR3 runs to 16 residues. Germline CDR1 MRHNA, CDR2 SNTAGT. With 3 bases clipped from V and 4 bases from J, the junction kept 6 bases outside the gene matches. This chain's CDR3 is CASSEDPGQGYNEQFF. The CDR3 coding sequence is TGTGCCAGCAGTGAGGACCCGGGACAGGGGTACAATGAGCAGTTCTTC.

This chain connects TRBV5-4 to TRBJ2-3, with D possibly matching TRBD1 (6 bases). The CDR3 contains 15 residues. The germline V gene encodes CDR1 SGHNT and CDR2 YYREEE (reference sequence). V shed 0 bases and J shed 4 bases, with 12 bases lying between them. CDR3 region: CASSLGGRGSDTQYF. The DNA of the CDR3 is TGTGCCAGCAGCTTGGGGGGCAGGGGTTCAGATACGCAGTATTTT.

This chain joins TRBV7-9 and TRBJ2-1, with TRBD2 identical over 8 bases. The germline gives CDR1 SEHNR, CDR2 FQNEAQ (reference sequence). V gave up 2 bases and J gave up 6 bases; unmatched junction bases: 9. CDR3 size: 16 residues. The CDR3 sequence: CASSLRGGLEGNEQFF. CDR3 bases: TGTGCCAGCAGCTTAAGGGGGGGACTAGAGGGCAATGAGCAGTTCTTC.

This clone was observed once. The CDR3, as DNA: TGTGCCAGTAGTTCACTCCGGGACAGGGTCTACGAGCAGTACTTC. It translates to CASSSLRDRVYEQYF. The chain uses TRBV19 and TRBJ2-7; 9 bases match TRBD1. The germline CDR1 and CDR2 sequences are LNHDA and SQIVND (reference sequence). V shed 5 bases, J shed 3 bases, and the junction held 8 bases outside the gene matches. The CDR3 sequence is 15 residues long.

V gene TRBV18 combines with J gene TRBJ2-6; 7 nucleotides align to TRBD1. J gave up 0 bases and V 6 bases, and 8 bases lay outside the gene matches. Looked up from germline, CDR1 is KGHSH and CDR2 is LQKENI. The CDR3 is made up of 17 amino acids. This chain's CDR3 is CASSLDRAPSGANVLTF. CDR3 sequence (DNA): TGTGCCAGCTCGCTTGACAGGGCCCCCTCTGGGGCCAACGTCCTGACTTTC.

The chain joins TRBV28 to TRBJ1-2, with 10 bases identical to TRBD1. Germline V gene sequence: CDR1 MDHEN, CDR2 SYDVKM. CDR3 size: 15 residues. V shed 9 bases and J 4 bases; nucleotides not matched to a gene: 11. This chain's CDR3 is CASRGGQGWGYGYTF. CDR3 DNA sequence: TGTGCCAGTCGAGGGGGACAGGGGTGGGGCTATGGCTACACCTTC.